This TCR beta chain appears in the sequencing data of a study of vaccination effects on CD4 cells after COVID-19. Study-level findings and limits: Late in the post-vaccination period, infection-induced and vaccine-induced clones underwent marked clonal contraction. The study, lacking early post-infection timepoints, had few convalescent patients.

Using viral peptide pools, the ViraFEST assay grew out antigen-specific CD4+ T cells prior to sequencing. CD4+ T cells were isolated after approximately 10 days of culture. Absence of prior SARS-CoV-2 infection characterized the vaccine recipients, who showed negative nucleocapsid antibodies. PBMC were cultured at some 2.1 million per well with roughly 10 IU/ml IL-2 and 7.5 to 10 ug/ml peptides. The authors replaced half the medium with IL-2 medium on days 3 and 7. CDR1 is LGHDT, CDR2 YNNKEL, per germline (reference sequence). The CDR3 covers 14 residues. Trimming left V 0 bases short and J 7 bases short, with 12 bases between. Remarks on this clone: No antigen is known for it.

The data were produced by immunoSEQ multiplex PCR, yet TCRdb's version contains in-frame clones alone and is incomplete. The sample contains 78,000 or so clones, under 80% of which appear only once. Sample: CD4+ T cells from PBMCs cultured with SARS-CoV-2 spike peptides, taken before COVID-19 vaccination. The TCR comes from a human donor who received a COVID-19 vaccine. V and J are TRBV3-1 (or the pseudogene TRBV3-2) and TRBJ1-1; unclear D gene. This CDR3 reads CASSQDRLRVEAFF. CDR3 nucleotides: TGTGCCAGCAGCCAAGATAGGCTCAGAGTTGAAGCTTTCTTT.